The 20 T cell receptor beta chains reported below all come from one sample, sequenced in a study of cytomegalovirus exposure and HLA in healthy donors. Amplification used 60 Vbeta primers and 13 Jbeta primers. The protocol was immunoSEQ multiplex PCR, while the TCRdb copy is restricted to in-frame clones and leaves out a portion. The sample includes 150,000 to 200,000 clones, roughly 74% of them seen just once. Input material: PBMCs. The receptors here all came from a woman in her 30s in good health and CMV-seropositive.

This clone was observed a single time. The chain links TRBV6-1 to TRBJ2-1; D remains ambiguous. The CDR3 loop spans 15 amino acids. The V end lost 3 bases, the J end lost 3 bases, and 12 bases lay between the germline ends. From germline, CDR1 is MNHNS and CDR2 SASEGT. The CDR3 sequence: CASSEENTIYNEQFF. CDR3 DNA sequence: TGTGCCAGCAGTGAGGAGAATACGATCTACAATGAGCAGTTCTTC.

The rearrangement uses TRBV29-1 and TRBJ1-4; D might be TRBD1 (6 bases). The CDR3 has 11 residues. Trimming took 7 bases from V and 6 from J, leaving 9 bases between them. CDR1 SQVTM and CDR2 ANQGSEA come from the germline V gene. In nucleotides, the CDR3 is TGCAGCGGGACAGAGGATGAAAAACTGTTTTTT. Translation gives CSGTEDEKLFF.

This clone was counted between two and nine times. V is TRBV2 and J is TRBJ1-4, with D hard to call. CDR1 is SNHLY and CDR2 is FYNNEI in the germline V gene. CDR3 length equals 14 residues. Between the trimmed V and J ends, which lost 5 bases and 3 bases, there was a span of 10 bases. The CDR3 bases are TGTGCCAGCAGTACAGTTCTCCCTAATGAAAAACTGTTTTTT. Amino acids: CASSTVLPNEKLFF. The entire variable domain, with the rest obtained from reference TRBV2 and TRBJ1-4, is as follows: EPEVTQTPSHQVTQMGQEVILRCVPISNHLYFYWYRQILGQKVEFLVSFYNNEISEKSEIFDDQFSVERPDGSNFTLKIRSTKLEDSAMYFCASSTVLPNEKLFFGSGTQLSVL.

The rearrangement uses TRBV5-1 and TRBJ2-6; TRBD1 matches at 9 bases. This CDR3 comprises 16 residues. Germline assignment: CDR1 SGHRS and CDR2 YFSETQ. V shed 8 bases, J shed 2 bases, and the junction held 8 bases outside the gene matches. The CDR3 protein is CASDEQGATGANVLTF. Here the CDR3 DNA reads TGCGCCAGTGACGAACAGGGGGCAACTGGGGCCAACGTCCTGACTTTC.

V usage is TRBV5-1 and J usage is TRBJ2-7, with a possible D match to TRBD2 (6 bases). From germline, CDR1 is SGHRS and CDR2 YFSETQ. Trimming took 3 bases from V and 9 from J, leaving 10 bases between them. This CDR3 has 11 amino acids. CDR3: CASSSPEGQYF. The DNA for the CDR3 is TGCGCCAGCAGCTCTCCGGAGGGGCAGTACTTC. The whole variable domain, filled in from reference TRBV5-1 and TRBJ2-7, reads KAGVTQTPRYLIKTRGQQVTLSCSPISGHRSVSWYQQTPGQGLQFLFEYFSETQRNKGNFPGRFSGRQFSNSRSEMNVSTLELGDSALYLCASSSPEGQYFGPGTRLTVT.

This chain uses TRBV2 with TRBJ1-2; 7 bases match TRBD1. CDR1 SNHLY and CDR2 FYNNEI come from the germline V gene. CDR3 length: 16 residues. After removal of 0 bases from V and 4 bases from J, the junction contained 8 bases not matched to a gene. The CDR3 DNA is TGTGCCAGCAGTGAAGCAAGAGGGGGCTCGGGCTATGGCTACACCTTC. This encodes CASSEARGGSGYGYTF.

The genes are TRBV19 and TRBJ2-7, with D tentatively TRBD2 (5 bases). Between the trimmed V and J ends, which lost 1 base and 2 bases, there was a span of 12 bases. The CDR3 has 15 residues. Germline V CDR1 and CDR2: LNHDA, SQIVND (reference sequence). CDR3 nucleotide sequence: TGTGCCAGTAGTATAGGGACGCCCGGGGCCTACGAGCAGTACTTC. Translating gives CASSIGTPGAYEQYF.

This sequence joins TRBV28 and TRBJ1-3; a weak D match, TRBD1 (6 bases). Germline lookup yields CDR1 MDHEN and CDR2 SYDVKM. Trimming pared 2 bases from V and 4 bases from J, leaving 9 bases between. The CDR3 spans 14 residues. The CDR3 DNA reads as TGTGCCAGCAGTTTAACAGGGACAGGAAACACCATATATTTT. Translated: CASSLTGTGNTIYF.

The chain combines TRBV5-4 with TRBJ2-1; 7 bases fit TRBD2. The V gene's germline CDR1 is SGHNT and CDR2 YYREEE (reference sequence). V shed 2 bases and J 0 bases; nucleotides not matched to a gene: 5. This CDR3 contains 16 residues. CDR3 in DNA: TGTGCCAGCAGCTTTTCTCGCGGGAGCTCCTACAATGAGCAGTTCTTC. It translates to CASSFSRGSSYNEQFF.

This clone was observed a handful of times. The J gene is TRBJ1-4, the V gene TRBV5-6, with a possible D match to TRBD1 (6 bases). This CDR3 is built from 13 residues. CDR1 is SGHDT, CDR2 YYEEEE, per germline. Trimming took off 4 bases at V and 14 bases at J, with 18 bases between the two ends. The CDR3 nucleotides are TGTGCCAGCAGCGTGGGACAAAATATGTGGCTGTTTTTT. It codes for CASSVGQNMWLFF.

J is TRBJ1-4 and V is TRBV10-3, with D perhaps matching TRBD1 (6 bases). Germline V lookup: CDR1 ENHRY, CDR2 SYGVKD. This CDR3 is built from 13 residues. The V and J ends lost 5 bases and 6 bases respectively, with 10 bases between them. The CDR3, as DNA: TGTGCCATCAGTTACAGGGAAGATGAAAAACTGTTTTTT. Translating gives CAISYREDEKLFF.

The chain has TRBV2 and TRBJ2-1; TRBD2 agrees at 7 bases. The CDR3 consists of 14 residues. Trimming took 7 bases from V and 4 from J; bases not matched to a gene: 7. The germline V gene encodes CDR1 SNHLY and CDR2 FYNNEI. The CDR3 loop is CASIRDYPYNEQFF. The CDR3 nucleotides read TGTGCCAGCATCCGGGACTACCCTTACAATGAGCAGTTCTTC.

CDR3 in DNA: TGTGCCAGCAGTGGATTAGGGACAGCCCGAAACACCATATATTTT. Protein: CASSGLGTARNTIYF. The chain employs TRBV25-1 and TRBJ1-3, with TRBD1 identical over 7 bases. V was clipped by 4 bases and J by 5 bases; unmatched bases: 8. This CDR3 has 15 residues. Germline CDR1 MGHDK, CDR2 SYGVNS. Variable domain in full (rest from reference TRBV25-1 and TRBJ1-3): EADIYQTPRYLVIGTGKKITLECSQTMGHDKMYWYQQDPGMELHLIHYSYGVNSTEKGDLSSESTVSRIRTEHFPLTLESARPSHTSQYLCASSGLGTARNTIYFGEGSWLTVV.

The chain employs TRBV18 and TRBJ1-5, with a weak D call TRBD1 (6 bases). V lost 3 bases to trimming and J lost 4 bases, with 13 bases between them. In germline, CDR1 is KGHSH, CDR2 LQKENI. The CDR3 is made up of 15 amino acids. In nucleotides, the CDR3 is TGTGCCAGCTCACCGGCACAGGGAATGAATCAGCCCCAGCATTTT. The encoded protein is CASSPAQGMNQPQHF.

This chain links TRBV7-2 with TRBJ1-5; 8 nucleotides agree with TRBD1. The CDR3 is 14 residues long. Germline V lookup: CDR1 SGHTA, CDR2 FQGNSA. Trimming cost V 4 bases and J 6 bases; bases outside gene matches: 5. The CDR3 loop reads CASSSDRAAQPQHF. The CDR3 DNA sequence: TGTGCCAGCAGCTCGGACAGGGCGGCTCAGCCCCAGCATTTT.

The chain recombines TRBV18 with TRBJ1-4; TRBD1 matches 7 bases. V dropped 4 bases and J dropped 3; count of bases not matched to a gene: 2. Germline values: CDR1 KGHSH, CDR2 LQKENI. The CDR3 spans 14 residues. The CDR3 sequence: CASSRTGANEKLFF. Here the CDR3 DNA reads TGTGCCAGCTCACGGACAGGCGCTAATGAAAAACTGTTTTTT.

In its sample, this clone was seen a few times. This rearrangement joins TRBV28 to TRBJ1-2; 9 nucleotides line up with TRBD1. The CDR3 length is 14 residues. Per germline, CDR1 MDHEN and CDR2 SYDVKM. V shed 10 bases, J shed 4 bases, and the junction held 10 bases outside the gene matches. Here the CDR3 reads CATPETGGSYGYTF. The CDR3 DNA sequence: TGTGCCACGCCCGAGACAGGGGGTAGCTATGGCTACACCTTC.

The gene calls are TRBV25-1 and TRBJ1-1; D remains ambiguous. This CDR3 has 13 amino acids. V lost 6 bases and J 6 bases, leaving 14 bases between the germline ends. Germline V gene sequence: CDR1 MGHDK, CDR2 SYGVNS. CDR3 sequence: CASRWTGSAEAFF. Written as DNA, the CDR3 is TGTGCCAGCAGATGGACGGGTAGCGCTGAAGCTTTCTTT.

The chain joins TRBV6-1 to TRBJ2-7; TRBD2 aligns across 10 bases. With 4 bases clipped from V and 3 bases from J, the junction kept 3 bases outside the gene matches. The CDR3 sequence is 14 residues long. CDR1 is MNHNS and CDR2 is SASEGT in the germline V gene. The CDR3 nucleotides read TGTGCCAGCAGTGGCGGACTAGCGGTCTACGAGCAGTACTTC. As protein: CASSGGLAVYEQYF.

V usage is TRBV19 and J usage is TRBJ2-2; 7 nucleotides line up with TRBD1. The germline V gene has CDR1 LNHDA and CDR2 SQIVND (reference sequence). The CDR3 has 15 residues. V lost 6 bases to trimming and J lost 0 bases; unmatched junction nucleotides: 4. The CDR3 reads CASSLGTANTGELFF. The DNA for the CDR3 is TGTGCCAGTAGCCTTGGGACAGCGAACACCGGGGAGCTGTTTTTT.